This T cell receptor beta chain was captured by sequencing in a study of T-cell memory formation after mild COVID-19. Study-wide findings and caveats: Later expanders leaned CD4+, whereas day 15 to 85 contracting clones were balanced CD4/CD8. CD4+ contracting clones lay mainly in CM and EM, CD8+ ones in EMRA.

Constant-segment-primed 5'RACE gave TCR alpha and TCR beta cDNA libraries with sample barcodes and UMIs. TCRdb reanalysed the 5' RACE reads using MiXCR and keeps one entry per CDR3 protein. The data show about 470,000 distinct CDR3 sequences, around a sixth seen once. Germline V CDR1 and CDR2: SEHNR, FQNEAQ (reference sequence). Trimming shortened V by 2 bases and J by 3 bases, and 22 bases separated the two germline ends. The CDR3 totals 19 residues. Details on this clonotype: Its antigen is still unknown.

The chain links TRBV7-9 to TRBJ2-2; TRBD1 might be the D (6 bases). This sequence originates from an adult woman who had mild COVID-19 (a few samples of this study predate the infection). Cell type and time point are not known. Sequenced: PBMCs or a T cell subset sorted from them (not recorded which). The CDR3 nucleotides are TGTGCCAGCAGCTTAAGAACCCAGGCGACAGGCTATTACACCGGGGAGCTGTTTTTT. As protein: CASSLRTQATGYYTGELFF.